Listed below are T cell receptor beta chains from one sample, sequenced in a study of immune evolution from preneoplasia to lung adenocarcinoma. The method was immunoSEQ multiplex PCR; TCRdb's version includes in-frame clones alone and lacks a portion of them. The sample carries approximately 17,000 clones, 70% to 90% recorded once. The sample taken for sequencing was FFPE invasive lung adenocarcinoma tissue. The receptor set was obtained from a person aged 70 to 85 with invasive lung adenocarcinoma. Both conserved end residues are part of each CDR3. A D gene is named only where the DNA matches it firmly. Size is stated for part of the rows, as once, few or many counts, or as a class when the clone is expanded.

>TRBJ2-6|TRBV27|.|TRBD1
TGTGCCAGCAGCCAACAGGGGACTGGGGCCAACGTCCTGACTTTC
CASSQQGTGANVLTF
>TRBJ1-4|TRBV15|.|TRBD1
TGTGCCACCAGCAGAGGGACAGGGGGTTTTCAAAAACTGTTTTTT
CATSRGTGGFQKLFF
>TRBJ1-5|TRBV6-5|.|.
TGTGCCAGCAGTTACGGTCAGGGTAATCAGCCCCAGCATTTT
CASSYGQGNQPQHF
>TRBJ2-7|TRBV5-8|once|TRBD2
TGTGCCAGCAGCTCCCGTAGCGGGAGAGTGGACGAGCAGTACTTC
CASSSRSGRVDEQYF
>TRBJ1-2|TRBV6-6|.|.
TGTGCCAGCACCAATAGGGACGAGCCAACCGGCTACACCTTC
CASTNRDEPTGYTF
>TRBJ2-5|TRBV2|.|.
TGTGCCAGCAGTGTTCGGGGGGCGATGGCATTTCAGACCCAGTACTTC
CASSVRGAMAFQTQYF
>TRBJ1-1|TRBV2|.|.
TGTGCCAGCAGCGATTACACTGAAGCTTTCTTT
CASSDYTEAFF
>TRBJ1-1|TRBV5-6|.|.
TGTGCCAGCAGCTTGGGGTTCGGCATTGAAGCTTTCTTT
CASSLGFGIEAFF
>TRBJ1-5|TRBV6-5|.|.
TGTGCCAGCAGTTACCGACAGGGCAATCAGCCCCAGCATTTT
CASSYRQGNQPQHF
>TRBJ2-6|TRBV5-1|.|TRBD1
TGCGCCAGCAGCCCCTCAACAGGGGCCTATAACTCTGGGGCCAACGTCCTGACTTTC
CASSPSTGAYNSGANVLTF
>TRBJ2-3|TRBV7-2|.|TRBD1
TGTGCCAGCAGCACCGGGACAGGCACAGATACGCAGTATTTT
CASSTGTGTDTQYF